Below are 8 T cell receptor beta chains sequenced from a single sample in a study of blood T cell repertoires in COVID-19. Measured with immunoSEQ multiplex PCR; TCRdb has only the in-frame clones, and not every one. The sample has 310,000 or so clones, 70% to 90% seen once. Sequencing was carried out using peripheral blood. These receptors were taken from a man between 65 and 85 years old with acute or convalescent COVID-19.

The rearrangement joins TRBV7-8 to TRBJ1-2; 11 bases map to TRBD1. This CDR3 contains 14 residues. Germline loops: CDR1 SGHVS, CDR2 FQNEAQ. V lost 3 bases, J lost 8 bases, and 5 bases stayed unmatched. In DNA form, the CDR3 reads TGTGCCAGCAGCTTGGGGACAGGGGGTTTGGGCTACACCTTC. It translates to CASSLGTGGLGYTF.

The chain is built from TRBV4-2 and TRBJ2-7, with 12 bases aligning to TRBD2. Per germline, CDR1 LGHNA and CDR2 YNFKEQ. This CDR3 has 15 residues. Trimming removed 2 bases from V and 3 bases from J; junction bases left unmatched: 2. The chain's CDR3 is CASSQTSGGLYEQYF. In nucleotides, the CDR3 is TGTGCCAGCAGCCAAACTAGCGGGGGGCTCTACGAGCAGTACTTC.

The CDR3 nucleotides read TGTGCCACCAGTACTCGGACAGGGTTCACAGATACGCAGTATTTT. Translated, it gives CATSTRTGFTDTQYF. The rearrangement joins TRBV24-1 to TRBJ2-3, with 8 nucleotides matching TRBD1. From germline, CDR1 is KGHDR and CDR2 SFDVKD. V trimming: 6 bases; J trimming: 2 bases; junction bases outside the gene matches: 6. CDR3 length: 15 residues.

V usage is TRBV20-1 and J usage is TRBJ2-6; D is uncertain. CDR3 length: 14 residues. The V gene lost 3 bases and the J gene lost 0 bases, with 6 bases spanning the gap. In germline, CDR1 is DFQATT, CDR2 SNEGSKA (reference sequence). CDR3 nucleotide sequence: TGCAGTGCTAGTAAGAGCTCTGGGGCCAACGTCCTGACTTTC. Translating gives CSASKSSGANVLTF.

This clone appeared a few times. V is TRBV12-1 and J is TRBJ2-2; TRBD2 is the table's D call, not checked against the DNA. TRBV12-1 is listed as a pseudogene. CDR3 size: 14 residues. The CDR3 DNA reads TGTGCCAGCCGAACTAGCGGGGTGAACGGGGAGCTGTTTTTT. Amino acids: CASRTSGVNGELFF.

The chain uses TRBV2 and TRBJ2-3; perhaps TRBD2 as D (7 bases). CDR1 is SNHLY and CDR2 is FYNNEI in the germline V gene. Trimming shortened V by 4 bases and J by 6 bases, and 11 bases separated the two germline ends. The CDR3 loop spans 13 amino acids. The CDR3 bases are TGTGCCAGCAGTGTAGAGGGGGGGGATACGCAGTATTTT. Translation gives CASSVEGGDTQYF. The whole variable domain, remainder taken from reference TRBV2 and TRBJ2-3, is EPEVTQTPSHQVTQMGQEVILRCVPISNHLYFYWYRQILGQKVEFLVSFYNNEISEKSEIFDDQFSVERPDGSNFTLKIRSTKLEDSAMYFCASSVEGGDTQYFGPGTRLTVL.

In this sample, this clone turned up once. The rearrangement joins TRBV7-2 to TRBJ2-7; no reliable D call. The V end lost 1 base, the J end lost 2 bases, and 6 bases lay between the germline ends. The CDR3 runs 13 residues. Germline CDR1 reads SGHTA; CDR2 reads FQGNSA. For the CDR3, the DNA is TGTGCCAGCAGCTTAGTTCCAGCCTACGAGCAGTACTTC. It specifies CASSLVPAYEQYF.

The gene calls are TRBV6-6 and TRBJ1-2; D remains unclear. CDR1 is MNHNY, CDR2 SVGAGI, per germline (reference sequence). This CDR3 has 15 amino acids. The ends were cut back, 2 bases at V and 3 bases at J, with 13 bases in the middle. The CDR3 DNA follows: TGTGCCAGCAGTTACCCCTTGGGCGGGGACTATGGCTACACCTTC. Protein: CASSYPLGGDYGYTF.